This is a list of T cell receptor beta chains from one sample in a study of radiotherapy plus CTLA-4 blockade in lung cancer. The data were produced by immunoSEQ multiplex PCR, yet TCRdb's version contains in-frame clones alone and is incomplete. The sample carries more than 90,000 clones, roughly four fifths recorded once. The specimen comprised peripheral blood, sampled from a patient treated with radiotherapy plus ipilimumab. These receptors were taken from a human donor with non-small cell lung cancer that progressed on radiotherapy plus ipilimumab. CDR3s include the opening cysteine and the closing phenylalanine or tryptophan. A D gene is named only where the DNA matches it firmly. Rows may omit the clone size; those that give it use once, few, many or a size class.

v_gene: TRBV28
d_gene: -
abundance: few
j_gene: TRBJ2-2
CDR3aa: CASSLGGNRNTGELFF
CDR3nt: TGTGCCAGCAGTTTAGGAGGGAATAGGAACACCGGGGAGCTGTTTTTT

v_gene: TRBV19
d_gene: -
abundance: -
j_gene: TRBJ1-5
CDR3aa: CASSVSNQPQHF
CDR3nt: TGTGCCAGTAGTGTCAGTAATCAGCCCCAGCATTTT

v_gene: TRBV11-2
d_gene: TRBD1
abundance: once
j_gene: TRBJ1-5
CDR3aa: CASSRTGSNQPQHF
CDR3nt: TGTGCCAGCAGCCGGACAGGAAGCAATCAGCCCCAGCATTTT

v_gene: TRBV19
d_gene: -
abundance: -
j_gene: TRBJ2-7
CDR3aa: CASSMSGNEQYF
CDR3nt: TGTGCCAGTAGTATGTCGGGTAACGAGCAGTACTTC

v_gene: TRBV13
d_gene: -
abundance: -
j_gene: TRBJ2-5
CDR3aa: CASSVRRNQETQYF
CDR3nt: TGTGCCAGCAGCGTCCGACGGAACCAAGAGACCCAGTACTTC

v_gene: TRBV29-1
d_gene: TRBD1
abundance: -
j_gene: TRBJ1-2
CDR3aa: CSVIDRGANYGYTF
CDR3nt: TGCAGCGTGATAGACAGGGGAGCTAACTATGGCTACACCTTC

v_gene: TRBV27
d_gene: TRBD2
abundance: -
j_gene: TRBJ2-5
CDR3aa: CASSPSGSRETQYF
CDR3nt: TGTGCCAGCAGCCCTAGCGGGAGTAGGGAGACCCAGTACTTC

v_gene: TRBV14
d_gene: TRBD2
abundance: -
j_gene: TRBJ2-3
CDR3aa: CASSQQLASTDTQYF
CDR3nt: TGTGCCAGCAGCCAACAACTAGCGAGCACAGATACGCAGTATTTT

v_gene: TRBV6-5
d_gene: -
abundance: -
j_gene: TRBJ2-3
CDR3aa: CASNLQFPDTQYF
CDR3nt: TGTGCCAGCAACTTACAGTTCCCAGATACGCAGTATTTT

v_gene: TRBV6-5
d_gene: TRBD2
abundance: -
j_gene: TRBJ2-3
CDR3aa: CAVREDNIDTQYF
CDR3nt: TGTGCAGTTCGGGAGGATAACATAGATACGCAGTATTTT

v_gene: TRBV7-8
d_gene: TRBD2
abundance: -
j_gene: TRBJ2-2
CDR3aa: CASSPGTSGRFNTGELFF
CDR3nt: TGTGCCAGCAGCCCCGGGACTAGCGGGAGATTTAACACCGGGGAGCTGTTTTTT

v_gene: TRBV7-7
d_gene: TRBD2
abundance: -
j_gene: TRBJ2-1
CDR3aa: CASSPGTSGRAGYNEQFF
CDR3nt: TGTGCTAGCAGCCCCGGGACTAGCGGGAGGGCCGGCTACAATGAGCAGTTCTTC

v_gene: TRBV23-1
d_gene: -
abundance: -
j_gene: TRBJ2-6
CDR3aa: CAISGIKSSGANVLTF
CDR3nt: TGCGCCATTTCAGGGATTAAAAGCTCTGGGGCCAACGTCCTGACTTTC

v_gene: TRBV5-6
d_gene: TRBD1
abundance: -
j_gene: TRBJ1-1
CDR3aa: CAGSAQGAGTEAFF
CDR3nt: TGTGCCGGCAGCGCACAGGGGGCTGGAACTGAAGCTTTCTTT

v_gene: TRBV2
d_gene: -
abundance: -
j_gene: TRBJ2-1
CDR3aa: CASSDSSASSYNEQFF
CDR3nt: TGTGCCAGCAGTGACTCTAGCGCCAGCTCCTACAATGAGCAGTTCTTC

v_gene: TRBV6-5
d_gene: -
abundance: -
j_gene: TRBJ1-5
CDR3aa: CASSPKQGGNQPQHF
CDR3nt: TGTGCCAGCAGTCCAAAACAGGGAGGCAATCAGCCCCAGCATTTT

v_gene: TRBV9
d_gene: -
abundance: -
j_gene: TRBJ2-3
CDR3aa: CASSVDGQSGTDTQYF
CDR3nt: TGTGCCAGCAGCGTAGATGGACAGAGCGGAACAGATACGCAGTATTTT

v_gene: TRBV2
d_gene: -
abundance: once
j_gene: TRBJ2-2
CDR3aa: CASSPGANTGELFF
CDR3nt: TGTGCCAGCAGCCCTGGAGCGAACACCGGGGAGCTGTTTTTT

v_gene: TRBV2
d_gene: -
abundance: -
j_gene: TRBJ2-3
CDR3aa: CASSYGGDGTDTQYF
CDR3nt: TGTGCCAGCTCGTACGGCGGGGACGGCACAGATACGCAGTATTTT

v_gene: TRBV7-9
d_gene: TRBD1
abundance: -
j_gene: TRBJ1-2
CDR3aa: CASSFGQGADGYTF
CDR3nt: TGTGCCAGCAGCTTCGGACAGGGGGCGGATGGCTACACCTTC

v_gene: TRBV9
d_gene: -
abundance: -
j_gene: TRBJ1-3
CDR3aa: CASSVTGASSGNTIYF
CDR3nt: TGTGCCAGCAGCGTCACAGGAGCGAGCTCTGGAAACACCATATATTTT

v_gene: TRBV5-6
d_gene: -
abundance: -
j_gene: TRBJ2-2
CDR3aa: CASSLGRINTGELFF
CDR3nt: TGTGCCAGCAGCTTGGGCCGAATTAACACCGGGGAGCTGTTTTTT

v_gene: TRBV10-3
d_gene: -
abundance: once
j_gene: TRBJ2-3
CDR3aa: CAISREGPDTQYF
CDR3nt: TGTGCCATCAGTAGAGAAGGTCCAGATACGCAGTATTTT

v_gene: TRBV7-3
d_gene: -
abundance: -
j_gene: TRBJ2-3
CDR3aa: CASSLNPSDTQYF
CDR3nt: TGTGCCAGCAGCTTAAATCCGTCAGATACGCAGTATTTT

v_gene: TRBV7-9
d_gene: -
abundance: -
j_gene: TRBJ1-1
CDR3aa: CASNDMNTEAFF
CDR3nt: TGTGCCAGTAACGACATGAACACTGAAGCTTTCTTT

v_gene: TRBV19
d_gene: -
abundance: -
j_gene: TRBJ2-3
CDR3aa: CASSMRTEDTQYF
CDR3nt: TGTGCCAGTAGTATGCGGACAGAAGATACGCAGTATTTT

v_gene: TRBV6-1
d_gene: TRBD1
abundance: few
j_gene: TRBJ2-4
CDR3aa: CASRQGPAKNIQYF
CDR3nt: TGTGCCAGTAGACAGGGTCCGGCCAAAAACATTCAGTACTTC

v_gene: TRBV27
d_gene: TRBD1
abundance: -
j_gene: TRBJ2-5
CDR3aa: CASSSRTGGETQYF
CDR3nt: TGTGCCAGCAGTTCGAGGACAGGGGGAGAGACCCAGTACTTC

v_gene: TRBV4-1
d_gene: TRBD2
abundance: -
j_gene: TRBJ2-1
CDR3aa: CASSQDLSRGSYNEQFF
CDR3nt: TGCGCCAGCAGCCAAGATCTCTCACGCGGGAGCTACAATGAGCAGTTCTTC

v_gene: TRBV19
d_gene: TRBD1
abundance: -
j_gene: TRBJ2-2
CDR3aa: CASRDRGDTGELFF
CDR3nt: TGTGCCAGCCGGGACAGGGGGGACACCGGGGAGCTGTTTTTT

v_gene: TRBV19
d_gene: -
abundance: -
j_gene: TRBJ1-5
CDR3aa: CASSDQGRDQPQHF
CDR3nt: TGTGCCAGCAGCGACCAGGGGAGGGATCAGCCCCAGCATTTT

v_gene: TRBV5-1
d_gene: TRBD1
abundance: -
j_gene: TRBJ1-5
CDR3aa: CASSVGQGASQPQHF
CDR3nt: TGCGCCAGCAGCGTGGGACAGGGGGCGAGTCAGCCCCAGCATTTT

v_gene: TRBV15
d_gene: TRBD2
abundance: -
j_gene: TRBJ2-1
CDR3aa: CATGAGLAGANEQFF
CDR3nt: TGTGCCACCGGTGCGGGACTAGCGGGAGCCAATGAGCAGTTCTTC

v_gene: TRBV2
d_gene: -
abundance: medium-sized
j_gene: TRBJ1-3
CDR3aa: CASTDRTPRTGNTIYF
CDR3nt: TGTGCCAGCACCGACCGGACACCTCGAACTGGAAACACCATATATTTT

v_gene: TRBV7-2
d_gene: -
abundance: -
j_gene: TRBJ1-2
CDR3aa: CASSLARTANYGYTF
CDR3nt: TGTGCCAGCAGCTTAGCCCGAACAGCTAACTATGGCTACACCTTC

v_gene: TRBV11-3
d_gene: -
abundance: -
j_gene: TRBJ2-7
CDR3aa: CASSLDGTSYEQYF
CDR3nt: TGTGCCAGCAGCTTAGATGGGACAAGCTACGAGCAGTACTTC

v_gene: TRBV29-1
d_gene: TRBD2
abundance: -
j_gene: TRBJ2-1
CDR3aa: CSGTSGRNSYNEQFF
CDR3nt: TGCAGCGGTACTAGCGGGAGAAACTCCTACAATGAGCAGTTCTTC

v_gene: TRBV4-1
d_gene: -
abundance: -
j_gene: TRBJ1-5
CDR3aa: CASSRGGSGPNQPQHF
CDR3nt: TGCGCCAGCAGCCGGGGGGGTTCGGGACCAAATCAGCCCCAGCATTTT

v_gene: TRBV10-2
d_gene: -
abundance: -
j_gene: TRBJ2-7
CDR3aa: CASTPGGHYEQYF
CDR3nt: TGCGCCAGCACCCCTGGGGGACACTACGAGCAGTACTTC

v_gene: TRBV11-1
d_gene: -
abundance: -
j_gene: TRBJ1-1
CDR3aa: CASSLARVATEAFF
CDR3nt: TGTGCCAGCAGCTTAGCACGGGTGGCCACTGAAGCTTTCTTT

v_gene: TRBV18
d_gene: -
abundance: -
j_gene: TRBJ2-3
CDR3aa: CASLSTDTQYF
CDR3nt: TGTGCCAGCTTGTCCACAGATACGCAGTATTTT

v_gene: TRBV4-1
d_gene: TRBD2
abundance: -
j_gene: TRBJ2-7
CDR3aa: CASSQALGGIPYEQYF
CDR3nt: TGCGCCAGCAGCCAAGCCCTGGGAGGGATACCCTACGAGCAGTACTTC

v_gene: TRBV19
d_gene: TRBD1
abundance: once
j_gene: TRBJ2-2
CDR3aa: CASSISLGQGTGELFF
CDR3nt: TGTGCCAGTAGTATATCGCTGGGACAGGGGACCGGGGAGCTGTTTTTT

v_gene: TRBV11-2
d_gene: -
abundance: -
j_gene: TRBJ2-1
CDR3aa: CASSSGLGAYNEQFF
CDR3nt: TGTGCCAGCAGCTCGGGACTTGGCGCCTACAATGAGCAGTTCTTC

v_gene: TRBV27
d_gene: TRBD1
abundance: -
j_gene: TRBJ1-5
CDR3aa: CASSLTGDYNQPQHF
CDR3nt: TGTGCCAGCAGTCTAACAGGGGACTACAATCAGCCCCAGCATTTT

v_gene: TRBV30
d_gene: -
abundance: -
j_gene: TRBJ2-3
CDR3aa: CAWSVSISTDTQYF
CDR3nt: TGTGCCTGGAGTGTAAGCATTAGCACAGATACGCAGTATTTT

v_gene: TRBV28
d_gene: TRBD2
abundance: -
j_gene: TRBJ2-1
CDR3aa: CASSEFLAGSYNEQFF
CDR3nt: TGTGCCAGCAGTGAATTCCTAGCGGGCTCCTACAATGAGCAGTTCTTC

v_gene: TRBV2
d_gene: -
abundance: -
j_gene: TRBJ2-1
CDR3aa: CASSYLPLGGVTYNEQFF
CDR3nt: TGTGCCAGCAGTTACCTACCCCTCGGGGGAGTGACATACAATGAGCAGTTCTTC

v_gene: TRBV6-1
d_gene: -
abundance: -
j_gene: TRBJ1-2
CDR3aa: CASSAVWQPGYTF
CDR3nt: TGTGCCAGCAGTGCGGTCTGGCAGCCCGGCTACACCTTC

v_gene: TRBV4-1
d_gene: -
abundance: -
j_gene: TRBJ2-1
CDR3aa: CASSQVEPPLDSYNEQFF
CDR3nt: TGCGCCAGCAGCCAAGTGGAACCCCCCCTAGACTCCTACAATGAGCAGTTCTTC

v_gene: TRBV19
d_gene: -
abundance: -
j_gene: TRBJ2-5
CDR3aa: CASSIYRRQETQYF
CDR3nt: TGTGCCAGTAGTATCTACAGGCGACAAGAGACCCAGTACTTC

v_gene: TRBV7-8
d_gene: -
abundance: few
j_gene: TRBJ2-2
CDR3aa: CASSSGTDTGELFF
CDR3nt: TGTGCCAGCAGCTCAGGCACAGACACCGGGGAGCTGTTTTTT

v_gene: TRBV5-3
d_gene: TRBD2
abundance: -
j_gene: TRBJ2-1
CDR3aa: CARSGGLAGGPNEQFF
CDR3nt: TGTGCCAGAAGCGGGGGACTAGCGGGAGGGCCAAATGAGCAGTTCTTC